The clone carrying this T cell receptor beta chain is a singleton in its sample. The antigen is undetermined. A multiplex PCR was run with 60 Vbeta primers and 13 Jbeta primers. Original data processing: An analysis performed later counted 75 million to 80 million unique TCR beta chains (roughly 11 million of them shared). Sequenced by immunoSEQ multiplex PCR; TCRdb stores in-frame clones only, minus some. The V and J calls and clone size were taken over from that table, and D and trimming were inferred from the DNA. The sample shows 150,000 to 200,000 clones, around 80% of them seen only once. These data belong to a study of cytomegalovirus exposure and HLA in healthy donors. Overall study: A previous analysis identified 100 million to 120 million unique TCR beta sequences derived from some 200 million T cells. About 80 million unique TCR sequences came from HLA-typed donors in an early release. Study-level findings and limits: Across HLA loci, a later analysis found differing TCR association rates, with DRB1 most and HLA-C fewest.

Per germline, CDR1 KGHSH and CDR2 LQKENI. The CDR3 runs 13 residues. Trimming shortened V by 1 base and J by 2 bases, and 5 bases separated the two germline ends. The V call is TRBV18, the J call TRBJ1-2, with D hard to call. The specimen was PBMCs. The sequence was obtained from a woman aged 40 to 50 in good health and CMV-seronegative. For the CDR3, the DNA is TGTGCCAGCTCACCACGAGAAAACTATGGCTACACCTTC. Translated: CASSPRENYGYTF.